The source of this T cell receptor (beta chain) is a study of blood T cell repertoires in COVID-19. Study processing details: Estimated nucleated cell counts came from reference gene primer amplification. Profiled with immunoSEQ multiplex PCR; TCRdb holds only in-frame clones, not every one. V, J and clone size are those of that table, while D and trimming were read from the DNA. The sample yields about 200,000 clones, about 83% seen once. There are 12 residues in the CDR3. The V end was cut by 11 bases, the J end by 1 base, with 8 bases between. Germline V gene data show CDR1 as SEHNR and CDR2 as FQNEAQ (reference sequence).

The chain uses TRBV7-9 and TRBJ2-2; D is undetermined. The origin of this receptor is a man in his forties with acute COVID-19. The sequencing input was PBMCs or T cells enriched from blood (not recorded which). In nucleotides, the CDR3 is TGTGCCGGTACAGAGAACACCGGGGAGCTGTTTTTT. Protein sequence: CAGTENTGELFF. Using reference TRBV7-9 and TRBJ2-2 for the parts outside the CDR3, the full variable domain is DTGVSQNPRHKITKRGQNVTFRCDPISEHNRLYWYRQTLGQGPEFLTYFQNEAQLEKSRLLSDRFSAERPKGSFSTLEIQRTEQGDSAMYLCAGTENTGELFFGEGSRLTVL.